The 28 T cell receptor beta chains below all came from one sample that was sequenced in a study of T cells in Graves' hyperthyroidism and ophthalmopathy. RNA transcripts gave rise to amplified TCR beta CDR3 regions. The study used the HTBI primer set for a first-round RT-PCR of the TCR CDR3. TCRdb ran MiXCR on the multiplex PCR reads and lists one entry per CDR3 protein. The profile shows over 700,000 distinct CDR3 sequences, roughly 40% of them singletons. The sample comprised blood. The receptors originated from a man aged 18 to 29 with Graves' hyperthyroidism.

The CDR3 coding sequence is TGTGCCAGCAGTTACCCCACAGGGAGCGCCTCTGGGGCCAACGTCCTGACTTTC. Translation gives CASSYPTGSASGANVLTF. V and J are TRBV6-6 and TRBJ2-6, with D possibly being TRBD1 (6 bases). Germline V gives CDR1 MNHNY, CDR2 SVGAGI (reference sequence). CDR3 length equals 18 residues. The ends were cut back, 2 bases at V and 0 bases at J, with 14 bases in the middle.

This rearrangement joins TRBV5-1 to TRBJ2-5; 7 bases align to TRBD1. The CDR3 has 16 residues. V was clipped by 0 bases and J by 3 bases; unmatched bases: 8. Looked up from germline, CDR1 is SGHRS and CDR2 is YFSETQ. The DNA for the CDR3 is TGCGCCAGCAGCTTGGCAAGCGGCACAGGGGAAGAGACCCAGTACTTC. Its protein product is CASSLASGTGEETQYF.

This sequence joins TRBV9 and TRBJ1-2; D perhaps matches TRBD1 (6 bases). CDR1 is SGDLS, CDR2 YYNGEE, per germline. Trimming removed 2 bases from V and 6 bases from J, with 8 bases in between. The CDR3 is made up of 12 amino acids. The CDR3 loop is CASSVGGNGYTF. In DNA, the CDR3 is TGTGCCAGCAGCGTGGGGGGCAATGGCTACACCTTC.

In this sample, this clonotype turned up a few times. The CDR3 region is CASSIGTGLYEQYF. CDR3 bases: TGTGCCAGTAGTATTGGGACAGGACTCTACGAGCAGTACTTC. This chain links TRBV19 with TRBJ2-7, with 8 bases aligning to TRBD1. The junction had 4 bases not matched to a gene; V was cut back by 3 bases and J by 3 bases. This CDR3 is 14 amino acids long. Germline CDR1 LNHDA, CDR2 SQIVND (reference sequence).

V usage is TRBV20-1 and J usage is TRBJ2-7; TRBD1 aligns across 11 bases. The CDR3 sequence is 14 residues long. The germline CDR1 and CDR2 sequences are DFQATT and SNEGSKA (reference sequence). V trimming: 3 bases; J trimming: 7 bases; junction bases outside the gene matches: 8. CDR3 DNA sequence: TGCAGTGCTAGCTACGGACAGGGGGCGGGTGAGCAGTACTTC. It is translated as CSASYGQGAGEQYF.

V is TRBV29-1 and J is TRBJ1-6; a weak D match, TRBD1 (5 bases). The CDR3 runs to 15 residues. Germline loops: CDR1 SQVTM, CDR2 ANQGSEA. CDR3 sequence reads: CRPRRDVGLNSPLHF. CDR3 nucleotide sequence: TGCAGGCCGAGACGGGACGTCGGTCTGAATTCACCCCTCCACTTT.

This clonotype was seen repeatedly, ten times or more. The rearrangement uses TRBV29-1 and TRBJ1-3; maybe TRBD1 (6 bases). The ends were cut back, 4 bases at V and 2 bases at J, with 12 bases in the middle. Germline CDR1 is SQVTM and CDR2 is ANQGSEA. The CDR3 loop spans 14 amino acids. In nucleotides, the CDR3 is TGCAGCGTTGTAAGTCCAGGGGCTGGAAACACCATATATTTT. This codes for CSVVSPGAGNTIYF.

This clonotype was seen a few times. The J gene is TRBJ1-5, the V gene TRBV12-3 or TRBV12-4; D is unresolved. This CDR3 region has 13 residues. V was clipped by 4 bases and J by 6 bases, with 10 bases between them. The CDR3 DNA is TGTGCCAGCAGTTACGGATCAGCTCAGCCCCAGCATTTT. Its translation is CASSYGSAQPQHF.

This clonotype was found once. Given the absence of the conserved phenylalanine or tryptophan at the CDR3 end, a read error is likely. The chain uses TRBV20-1 and TRBJ2-6; D is ambiguous. Germline V gene data show CDR1 as DFQATT and CDR2 as SNEGSKA (reference sequence). V was shortened by 1 base and J by 3 bases, with 4 bases between the two germline ends. The CDR3 totals 13 residues. The DNA of the CDR3 is TGCAGTGCTAGAGCCAGTGGGGCCAACGTCCTGACTTAC. This sequence encodes CSARASGANVLTY.

V and J are TRBV19 and TRBJ1-1; no clear D gene. The CDR3 has 15 amino acids. CDR1 LNHDA and CDR2 SQIVND come from the germline V gene (reference sequence). Trimming left V 1 base short and J 1 base short, with 10 bases between. CDR3 sequence (DNA): TGTGCCAGTAGTATAGCCCCGGACGGGAACACTGAAGCTTTCTTT. Its protein is CASSIAPDGNTEAFF.

The chain is built from TRBV2 and TRBJ2-7; 9 bases fit TRBD1. Germline V gene lookup returns CDR1 SNHLY and CDR2 FYNNEI. The CDR3 loop spans 13 amino acids. Trimming removed 4 bases from V and 6 bases from J; junction bases left unmatched: 4. The CDR3 DNA follows: TGTGCCAGCAGTGGACAGGGGGGGATCGAGCAGTACTTC. This translates into CASSGQGGIEQYF.

This sequence joins TRBV6-5 and TRBJ2-7; D may match TRBD1 or TRBD2 (5 bases each). There are 12 residues in the CDR3. Trimming stripped 11 bases from V and 4 bases from J, with 15 bases between. Per the germline V gene, CDR1 is MNHEY and CDR2 is SVGAGI. CDR3 bases: TGTGCCGCCGGGACCTTAGATTACGAGCAGTACTTC. Its translation: CAAGTLDYEQYF.

The chain employs TRBV29-1 and TRBJ2-1; D possibly corresponds to TRBD2 (7 bases). The J call is in doubt because the DNA end fits TRBJ2-7 better. The CDR3 covers 14 residues. Germline V gives CDR1 SQVTM, CDR2 ANQGSEA. In DNA, the CDR3 is TGCAGCGTTCCAGCGGGACATGACTACAATGAGCAGTACTTC. It yields the protein CSVPAGHDYNEQYF.

This clonotype occurred a few times. The V and J genes are TRBV7-2 and TRBJ1-6; 9 bases match TRBD1. Germline trimming cut 5 bases from V and 6 bases from J; bases unmatched to any gene: 11. This CDR3 is 17 amino acids long. Germline V gene lookup returns CDR1 SGHTA and CDR2 FQGNSA. The CDR3 coding sequence is TGTGCCAGCAGCCGAGAGGACAGGGGCCATCTTAATTCACCCCTCCACTTT. This encodes CASSREDRGHLNSPLHF.

The chain uses TRBV10-3 and TRBJ2-2, with 7 bases lining up with TRBD1. V trimming: 6 bases; J trimming: 9 bases; junction bases outside the gene matches: 4. There are 12 residues in the CDR3. The germline CDR1 and CDR2 sequences are ENHRY and SYGVKD. DNA for the CDR3: TGTGCCATCAGCTCGGGACAGTGGGAGCTGTTTTTT. Residues: CAISSGQWELFF.

The sample holds one count of this clonotype. This sequence joins TRBV2 and TRBJ1-4, with a weak D call TRBD1 (6 bases). CDR1 is SNHLY and CDR2 is FYNNEI in the germline V gene. The CDR3 has 13 amino acids. V shed 7 bases and J shed 8 bases, with 14 bases lying between them. This CDR3 reads CASKGGLGEKLFF. In DNA, the CDR3 is TGTGCCAGCAAGGGGGGCCTCGGCGAAAAACTGTTTTTT.

The chain is built from TRBV6-6 and TRBJ1-6; 7 positions match TRBD1. The CDR3 contains 15 residues. Germline loops: CDR1 MNHNY, CDR2 SVGAGI (reference sequence). J gave up 4 bases and V 2 bases, and 2 bases lay outside the gene matches. The CDR3 DNA reads as TGTGCCAGCAGTTACGGACAGGAGTATAATTCACCCCTCCACTTT. Translation: CASSYGQEYNSPLHF.

For the CDR3, the DNA is TGTGCCAGCAGTTTAGGGACGGGTTATTCACCCCTCCACTTT. Translating gives CASSLGTGYSPLHF. The gene calls are TRBV12-3 or TRBV12-4 and TRBJ1-6; the D is unclear. CDR3 length: 14 amino acids. The germline V and J ends were trimmed by 1 base and 8 bases, with 9 bases remaining between them.

In regard to this clonotype: Given a much more abundant clone one base away, this may be a read error. The CDR3 nucleotides are TGTGCCAGCAGGCCCCTCCAGGACAGGGTTCTCGAGCAGTACTTC. Its protein is CASRPLQDRVLEQYF. The chain has TRBV2 and TRBJ2-7; 8 bases map to TRBD1. CDR1 SNHLY and CDR2 FYNNEI come from the germline V gene. The CDR3 is made up of 15 amino acids. V was pared by 6 bases and J by 6 bases, with 13 bases of the junction left unmatched.

This clonotype was recorded at least ten times. The rearrangement links TRBV25-1 to TRBJ2-5; 10 positions agree with TRBD1. Germline assignment: CDR1 MGHDK and CDR2 SYGVNS. The length of the CDR3 is 14 residues. J lost 5 bases, V lost 4 bases, and 4 bases had no gene match. CDR3 region: CASSGQGAWETQYF. CDR3 nucleotide sequence: TGTGCCAGCAGTGGACAGGGGGCCTGGGAGACCCAGTACTTC.

This clonotype was detected ten times or more. The J gene is TRBJ1-1, the V gene TRBV7-9; possibly TRBD1 for D (5 bases). Germline V gene sequence: CDR1 SEHNR, CDR2 FQNEAQ (reference sequence). V shed 4 bases and J shed 2 bases, with 11 bases lying between them. The CDR3 is 14 amino acids. In nucleotides, the CDR3 is TGTGCCAGCAGCTGGGGGAACGTTAACACTGAAGCTTTCTTT. Encoded protein: CASSWGNVNTEAFF. Combining the CDR3 with reference TRBV7-9 and TRBJ1-1 gives the whole variable domain DTGVSQNPRHKITKRGQNVTFRCDPISEHNRLYWYRQTLGQGPEFLTYFQNEAQLEKSRLLSDRFSAERPKGSFSTLEIQRTEQGDSAMYLCASSWGNVNTEAFFGQGTRLTVV.

This clonotype was recorded at least ten times. The gene calls are TRBV9 and TRBJ2-7, with D possibly TRBD1 on 5 matching bases. This CDR3 is built from 14 residues. The germline V and J ends were trimmed by 0 bases and 4 bases, with 11 bases remaining between them. Germline CDR1 is SGDLS and CDR2 is YYNGEE. The chain's CDR3 is CASSVGDSLYEQYF. In DNA, the CDR3 is TGTGCCAGCAGCGTAGGTGACAGCTTATACGAGCAGTACTTC.

The chain recombines TRBV11-1 with TRBJ2-2, with TRBD1 as a possible D gene (5 bases). Germline V CDR1 and CDR2: SGHAT, FQDESV (reference sequence). V lost 0 bases and J lost 3, with 11 bases in between. CDR3 length equals 16 residues. The CDR3 region is CASSLAGQGDTGELFF. In DNA form, the CDR3 reads TGTGCCAGCAGCTTAGCAGGGCAGGGTGACACCGGGGAGCTGTTTTTT.

Note on this clonotype: Being one base from a much bigger clone, this may be a read error. The chain is built from TRBV15 and TRBJ1-4; 7 bases are a match to TRBD1. Germline V CDR1 and CDR2: LNHNV, YYDKDF (reference sequence). The CDR3 length is 15 residues. CDR3 in DNA: TGTGCCACCAGCAGAGATGGAGGGGGCACTGAAAAACTGCTTTTT. It translates to CATSRDGGGTEKLLF. Drawing the rest from reference TRBV15 and TRBJ1-4, the complete variable domain is DAMVIQNPRYQVTQFGKPVTLSCSQTLNHNVMYWYQQKSSQAPKLLFHYYDKDFNNEADTPDNFQSRRPNTSFCFLDIRSPGLGDTAMYLCATSRDGGGTEKLLFGSGTQLSVL.

There are a few counts of this clonotype. V gene TRBV6-5 combines with J gene TRBJ1-1, with D unclear. The CDR3 totals 13 residues. The V end lost 10 bases, the J end lost 1 base, and 13 bases lay between the germline ends. The V gene's germline CDR1 is MNHEY and CDR2 SVGAGI. CDR3 protein: CAIRRSGNTEAFF. DNA of the CDR3: TGTGCCATCAGGAGGAGTGGGAACACTGAAGCTTTCTTT.

V and J are TRBV6-5 and TRBJ1-1; unclear D gene. Trimming left V 7 bases short and J 0 bases short, with 15 bases between. Germline V CDR1 and CDR2: MNHEY, SVGAGI. The CDR3 runs to 15 residues. The CDR3 loop reads CASTSNPRVNTEAFF. The CDR3 region has the DNA TGTGCCAGCACCTCCAACCCCCGGGTGAACACTGAAGCTTTCTTT.

The chain has TRBV5-6 and TRBJ1-1; the D is unclear. This CDR3 comprises 14 residues. The germline V and J ends were trimmed by 4 bases and 4 bases, with 14 bases remaining between them. Germline CDR1 reads SGHDT; CDR2 reads YYEEEE. The CDR3 sequence is CASSGVGGVTEAFF. The DNA of the CDR3 is TGTGCCAGCAGCGGGGTAGGTGGGGTCACTGAAGCTTTCTTT.

CDR3 residues: CASSSPSHNYGYTF. For the CDR3, the DNA is TGTGCCAGCTCTTCCCCCTCCCATAACTATGGCTACACCTTC. This chain links TRBV25-1 with TRBJ1-2; D gene ambiguous. V dropped 8 bases and J dropped 1 base, with 14 bases sitting between them. Per germline, CDR1 MGHDK and CDR2 SYGVNS. The CDR3 runs 14 residues.